Listed here are 22 T cell receptor beta chains from one sample, sequenced in a study of cytomegalovirus exposure and HLA in healthy donors. The PCR was carried out with 60 Vbeta primers and 13 Jbeta primers. The data were produced by immunoSEQ multiplex PCR, yet TCRdb's version contains in-frame clones alone and is incomplete. The sample consists of about 160,000 clones, 75% to 85% of them appearing once. Sequencing was performed on PBMCs. These receptors all stem from a human donor in good health.

The chain is built from TRBV27 and TRBJ1-5; 7 bases map to TRBD1. The CDR3 has 14 amino acids. The germline CDR1 and CDR2 sequences are MNHEY and SMNVEV (reference sequence). J lost 3 bases, V lost 6 bases, and 5 bases had no gene match. The CDR3 coding sequence is TGTGCCAGCAGATTGACAGGGTCCAATCAGCCCCAGCATTTT. Translating it yields CASRLTGSNQPQHF.

This CDR3 is CASSLSGNEQFF. For the CDR3, the DNA is TGTGCCAGCAGTTTGTCGGGCAATGAGCAGTTCTTC. The rearrangement uses TRBV27 and TRBJ2-1; D is ambiguous. CDR3 length: 12 residues. Trimming removed 3 bases at V and 6 bases at J, with 6 bases between. Germline V lookup: CDR1 MNHEY, CDR2 SMNVEV (reference sequence).

J is TRBJ1-1 and V is TRBV6-5, with 8 bases lining up with TRBD1. Per the germline V gene, CDR1 is MNHEY and CDR2 is SVGAGI. The V and J ends lost 0 bases and 4 bases, in that order; junction bases with no gene match: 4. This CDR3 region has 15 residues. The CDR3 loop reads CASSYSFQGATEAFF. In DNA form, the CDR3 reads TGTGCCAGCAGTTACTCGTTTCAGGGGGCCACTGAAGCTTTCTTT.

This chain links TRBV5-1 with TRBJ2-1; D is perhaps TRBD1 (6 bases). This CDR3 is 13 amino acids long. The V gene's germline CDR1 is SGHRS and CDR2 YFSETQ. Trimming left V 2 bases short and J 12 bases short, with 15 bases between. CDR3 in DNA: TGCGCCAGCAGCTTTGCTAGCTCCAGGGGGCAGTTCTTC. The encoded protein is CASSFASSRGQFF.

The chain joins TRBV7-6 to TRBJ2-7; 7 nucleotides line up with TRBD1. Germline V lookup: CDR1 SGHVS, CDR2 FNYEAQ. The CDR3 contains 16 residues. Trimming at V came to 4 bases and at J to 5 bases, leaving 14 bases not matched to a gene. The CDR3 reads CASSSVTGKVVNEQYF. For the CDR3, the DNA is TGTGCCAGCAGCTCGGTGACAGGGAAGGTAGTGAACGAGCAGTACTTC.

This rearrangement joins TRBV29-1 to TRBJ1-2, with TRBD1 matching 8 bases. V lost 7 bases and J lost 3; bases outside the gene matches: 7. The CDR3 spans 13 residues. The germline gives CDR1 SQVTM, CDR2 ANQGSEA. The CDR3 here is CSAGQGRDYGYTF. The DNA for the CDR3 is TGCAGCGCAGGACAGGGTAGGGACTATGGCTACACCTTC.

The rearrangement links TRBV6-4 to TRBJ2-7, with a tentative D call TRBD2 (5 bases). Germline CDR1 is MRHNA and CDR2 is SNTAGT. V was trimmed by 0 bases and J by 4 bases, leaving 19 bases between them. The CDR3 has 17 residues. Written as DNA, the CDR3 is TGTGCCAGCAGTGACTCGATCTATCGGGAAGGCAAGTACGAGCAGTACTTC. Protein sequence: CASSDSIYREGKYEQYF.

The gene calls are TRBV5-1 and TRBJ2-7, with D maybe TRBD1 (6 bases). V lost 4 bases, J lost 2 bases, and 19 bases lay in between. The CDR3 has 16 amino acids. Per germline, CDR1 SGHRS and CDR2 YFSETQ. CDR3 sequence reads: CASSDPRGPPPYEQYF. The DNA for the CDR3 is TGCGCCAGCAGCGACCCCAGGGGCCCACCACCCTACGAGCAGTACTTC. Based on the CDR3 plus reference TRBV5-1 and TRBJ2-7, the full variable domain is KAGVTQTPRYLIKTRGQQVTLSCSPISGHRSVSWYQQTPGQGLQFLFEYFSETQRNKGNFPGRFSGRQFSNSRSEMNVSTLELGDSALYLCASSDPRGPPPYEQYFGPGTRLTVT.

This clone has only one observation. In DNA, the CDR3 is TGCGCCAGCAGCTTGGCCTCTGACAGGGGCGCCTACGAGCAGTACTTC. This translates into CASSLASDRGAYEQYF. This chain connects TRBV5-1 to TRBJ2-7; 8 nucleotides match TRBD1. Trimming took 0 bases from V and 2 from J; bases not matched to a gene: 7. CDR1 SGHRS and CDR2 YFSETQ come from the germline V gene. CDR3 size: 16 residues.

This clone was seen just once. V usage is TRBV9 and J usage is TRBJ2-1, with D unresolved. The ends were cut back, 3 bases at V and 5 bases at J, with 9 bases in the middle. Germline-derived CDR1 and CDR2 are SGDLS and YYNGEE. The CDR3 extends over 13 amino acids. The CDR3 nucleotides are TGTGCCAGCAGCGGGCGACACGACAATGAGCAGTTCTTC. It encodes CASSGRHDNEQFF. The whole variable domain, remainder taken from reference TRBV9 and TRBJ2-1, is DSGVTQTPKHLITATGQRVTLRCSPRSGDLSVYWYQQSLDQGLQFLIQYYNGEERAKGNILERFSAQQFPDLHSELNLSSLELGDSALYFCASSGRHDNEQFFGPGTRLTVL.

This clone showed up just once. The rearrangement joins TRBV11-1 to TRBJ1-5; D is unresolved. Trimming stripped 2 bases from V and 4 bases from J, with 9 bases between. This CDR3 is built from 14 residues. Per the germline V gene, CDR1 is SGHAT and CDR2 is FQDESV (reference sequence). The CDR3 spells CASSLSGGNQPQHF. The CDR3, as DNA: TGTGCCAGCAGCTTATCTGGAGGAAATCAGCCCCAGCATTTT.

The chain combines TRBV10-2 with TRBJ2-3, with 7 positions matching TRBD1. The CDR3 has 17 residues. Germline-derived CDR1 and CDR2 are WSHSY and SAAADI. Trimming removed 3 bases from V and 1 base from J; junction bases left unmatched: 10. The CDR3 reads CASSDNIAGTGTDTQYF. CDR3 in DNA: TGCGCCAGCAGTGATAATATAGCCGGGACAGGCACAGATACGCAGTATTTT.

The rearrangement joins TRBV11-2 to TRBJ1-1, with no clear D. There are 12 residues in the CDR3. In germline, CDR1 is SGHAT, CDR2 FQNNGV. V was trimmed by 5 bases and J by 2 bases, leaving 6 bases between them. The CDR3 protein is CASSPLNTEAFF. The CDR3 DNA is TGTGCCAGCAGCCCCTTAAACACTGAAGCTTTCTTT.

This clone occurred once. The V call is TRBV7-3, the J call TRBJ2-3, with D perhaps matching TRBD2 (5 bases). This CDR3 contains 13 residues. The germline gives CDR1 SGHTA, CDR2 FQGTGA. The V end lost 3 bases, the J end lost 5 bases, and 9 bases lay between the germline ends. CDR3 nucleotides: TGTGCCAGCAGCTTGATTGCGGGAGATACGCAGTATTTT. Protein: CASSLIAGDTQYF.

The table lists this clone with a few counts. The gene calls are TRBV7-2 and TRBJ2-1; tentatively, D is TRBD1 (5 bases). V lost 0 bases, J lost 6 bases, and 9 bases lay in between. CDR3 length: 14 residues. In germline, CDR1 is SGHTA, CDR2 FQGNSA. The CDR3 sequence is CASSLAGRVNEQFF. The CDR3 DNA reads as TGTGCCAGCAGCTTAGCAGGCAGGGTCAATGAGCAGTTCTTC.

The J gene is TRBJ2-1, the V gene TRBV6-5, with a weak D call TRBD2 (6 bases). Looked up from germline, CDR1 is MNHEY and CDR2 is SVGAGI. This CDR3 has 14 residues. Trimming took 9 bases from V and 1 from J, leaving 13 bases between them. The DNA of the CDR3 is TGTGCCAGTAAGTTGGCGGGGTCCTACAATGAGCAGTTCTTC. Protein product: CASKLAGSYNEQFF.

About this clone: In the same sample, other DNA sequences code for this CDR3. The J gene is TRBJ1-4, the V gene TRBV2, with TRBD1 as a possible D gene (6 bases). Per germline, CDR1 SNHLY and CDR2 FYNNEI. The V end lost 2 bases, the J end lost 6 bases, and 16 bases lay between the germline ends. There are 16 residues in the CDR3. For the CDR3, the DNA is TGTGCCAGCAGTGAACAACCGGGTACAGGGTATGAAAAACTGTTTTTT. Protein: CASSEQPGTGYEKLFF. The full variable domain, its missing parts supplied by reference TRBV2 and TRBJ1-4, is EPEVTQTPSHQVTQMGQEVILRCVPISNHLYFYWYRQILGQKVEFLVSFYNNEISEKSEIFDDQFSVERPDGSNFTLKIRSTKLEDSAMYFCASSEQPGTGYEKLFFGSGTQLSVL.

The CDR3: CASSLAPGGLIQPQHF. DNA for the CDR3: TGCGCCAGCAGCTTGGCTCCAGGGGGCTTAATTCAGCCCCAGCATTTT. The chain joins TRBV5-1 to TRBJ1-5; TRBD1 matches 8 bases. With 0 bases clipped from V and 6 bases from J, the junction kept 8 bases outside the gene matches. The length of the CDR3 is 16 residues. From germline, CDR1 is SGHRS and CDR2 YFSETQ.

This chain joins TRBV19 and TRBJ1-3; TRBD1 aligns across 12 bases. V was clipped by 8 bases and J by 0 bases; unmatched bases: 14. This CDR3 is 19 amino acids long. The germline gives CDR1 LNHDA, CDR2 SQIVND (reference sequence). The CDR3 DNA is TGTGCCAGTTCCTTCGGGACAGGGGGCGTCGGGGGCTCTGGAAACACCATATATTTT. Its protein product is CASSFGTGGVGGSGNTIYF. The complete variable domain, with remaining parts taken from reference TRBV19 and TRBJ1-3, reads DGGITQSPKYLFRKEGQNVTLSCEQNLNHDAMYWYRQDPGQGLRLIYYSQIVNDFQKGDIAEGYSVSREKKESFPLTVTSAQKNPTAFYLCASSFGTGGVGGSGNTIYFGEGSWLTVV.

This chain joins TRBV29-1 and TRBJ1-1, with D uncertain. The CDR3 covers 11 residues. Trimming removed 4 bases at V and 8 bases at J, with 11 bases between. The germline gives CDR1 SQVTM, CDR2 ANQGSEA. CDR3 nucleotide sequence: TGCAGCGTTGGGAGAACGTTAGAAGCTTTCTTT. Translation: CSVGRTLEAFF.

This clone was seen a few times. The CDR3 DNA sequence: TGTGCCAGCAGCGTCGGGACTAGCGGGAGCACCAACACCGGGGAGCTGTTTTTT. This gives the protein CASSVGTSGSTNTGELFF. The chain combines TRBV9 with TRBJ2-2, with 14 bases that match TRBD2. The CDR3 consists of 18 residues. Germline V gene lookup returns CDR1 SGDLS and CDR2 YYNGEE. The ends lost 2 bases at V and 2 bases at J; junction bases unmatched: 5. The full variable domain, rest sourced from reference TRBV9 and TRBJ2-2, is DSGVTQTPKHLITATGQRVTLRCSPRSGDLSVYWYQQSLDQGLQFLIQYYNGEERAKGNILERFSAQQFPDLHSELNLSSLELGDSALYFCASSVGTSGSTNTGELFFGEGSRLTVL.

This clone was recorded a few times. This sequence joins TRBV19 and TRBJ2-5; 11 bases align to TRBD2. The CDR3 extends over 17 amino acids. Germline-derived CDR1 and CDR2 are LNHDA and SQIVND (reference sequence). The junction had 7 bases not matched to a gene; V was cut back by 4 bases and J by 0 bases. CDR3 residues: CASSTRRLAGNQETQYF. The CDR3 DNA reads as TGTGCCAGTAGTACCCGACGACTAGCGGGAAACCAAGAGACCCAGTACTTC.